Included here is one T cell receptor (beta chain) sequence, with context. Its antigen is as yet unknown. The data belong to a study of persistence of HIV-infected CD4 T cells. The study's findings and limits: Compared with CD3/CD28-stimulated cells, CMV- and Gag-responding cells showed lower TCRbeta richness.

Stimulation used approximately 9.1 ug/mL lysate from CMV-infected fibroblasts. CD40L/CD69 double-negative CD45RO-high memory CD4+ T cells were collected. Inclusion required CMV-positive serology and CD4+ counts above 400 cells/uL. PBMCs were depleted of CD8+ T cells before stimulation. The libraries were made with immunoSEQ version 4 in survey mode. Assay used: immunoSEQ multiplex PCR; TCRdb lists only in-frame clones, some missing. The table shows 25,000 to 35,000 clones, with roughly four fifths occurring only once. This CDR3 is 16 amino acids long. In germline, CDR1 is SGHRS, CDR2 YFSETQ. J gave up 6 bases and V 4 bases, and 7 bases lay outside the gene matches.

Sequencing was performed on CD4+ T cells sorted from PBMCs after roughly 17-hour stimulation, taken from a patient who received antiretroviral therapy. V is TRBV5-1 and J is TRBJ2-1; 13 nucleotides agree with TRBD2. The clonotype was recovered from an adult man with HIV who was CMV-seropositive. This chain's CDR3 is CASSVPTSGGANEQFF. The CDR3 nucleotides read TGCGCCAGCAGCGTACCTACTAGCGGGGGGGCCAATGAGCAGTTCTTC.